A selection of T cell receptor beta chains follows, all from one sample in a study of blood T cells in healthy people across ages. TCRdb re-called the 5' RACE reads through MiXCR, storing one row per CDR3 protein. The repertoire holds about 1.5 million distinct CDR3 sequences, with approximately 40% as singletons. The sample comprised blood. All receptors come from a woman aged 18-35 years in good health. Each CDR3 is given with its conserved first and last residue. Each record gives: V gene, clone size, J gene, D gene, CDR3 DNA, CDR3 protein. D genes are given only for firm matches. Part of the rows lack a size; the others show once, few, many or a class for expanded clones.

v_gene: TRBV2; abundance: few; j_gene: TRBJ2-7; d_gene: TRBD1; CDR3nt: TGTGCCAGCAGCGCGACAGGGACGGGCTACGAGCAGTACTTC; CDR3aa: CASSATGTGYEQYF
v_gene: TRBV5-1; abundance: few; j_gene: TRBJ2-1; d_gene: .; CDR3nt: TGCGCCAGCAGCCTTCTGACGGGGGCCTCGAATGAGCAGTTCTTC; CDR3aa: CASSLLTGASNEQFF
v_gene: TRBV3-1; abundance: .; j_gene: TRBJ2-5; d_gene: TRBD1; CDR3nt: TGTGCCAGCAGCCCCCGGACAGGGGGCACGAAGACCCAGTACTTC; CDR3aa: CASSPRTGGTKTQYF
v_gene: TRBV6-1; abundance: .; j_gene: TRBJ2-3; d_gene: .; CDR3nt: TGTGCCAGCCGGAGAGCGTCTAGCACAGATACGCAGTATTTT; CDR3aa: CASRRASSTDTQYF
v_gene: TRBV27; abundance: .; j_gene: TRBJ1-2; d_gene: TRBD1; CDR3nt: TGTGCCAGCAGTTCCCCCCGACAGGGACCAAACTATGGCTACACCTTC; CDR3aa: CASSSPRQGPNYGYTF
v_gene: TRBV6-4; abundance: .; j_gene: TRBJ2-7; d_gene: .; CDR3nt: TGTGCCAGCAGTGACTACTCCGGGGGCTACAATGAGCAGTACTTC; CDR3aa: CASSDYSGGYNEQYF
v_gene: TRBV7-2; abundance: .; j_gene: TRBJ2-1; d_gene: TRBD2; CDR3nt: TGTGCCAGCAGCTTAAATCCCCCTAGCGGGACTACATACAATGAGCAGTTCTTC; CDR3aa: CASSLNPPSGTTYNEQFF
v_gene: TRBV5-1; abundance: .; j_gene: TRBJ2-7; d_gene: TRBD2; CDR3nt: TGCGCCAGCAGCTTGGGGGAGGGACCCTCCTACGAGCAGTACTTC; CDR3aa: CASSLGEGPSYEQYF
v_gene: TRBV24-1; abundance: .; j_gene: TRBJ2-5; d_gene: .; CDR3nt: TGTGCCACCAGTGATGCGGGAAAATACAATGAGCAGTACTTC; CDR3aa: CATSDAGKYNEQYF
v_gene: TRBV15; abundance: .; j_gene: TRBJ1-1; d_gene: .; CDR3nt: TGTGCCACCAGCAGAGAGAAGACCATCGGGACTGAAGCTTTCTTT; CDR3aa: CATSREKTIGTEAFF
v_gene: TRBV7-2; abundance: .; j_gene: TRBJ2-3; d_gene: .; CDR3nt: TGTGCCAGCAGCCTGAGCGCGACCAACACAGATACGCAGTATTTT; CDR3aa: CASSLSATNTDTQYF
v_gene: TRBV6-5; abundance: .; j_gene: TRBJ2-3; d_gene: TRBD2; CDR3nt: TGTGCCAGCATTCCGGGACTAGCGGGACGGGAGGATACGCAGTATTTT; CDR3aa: CASIPGLAGREDTQYF
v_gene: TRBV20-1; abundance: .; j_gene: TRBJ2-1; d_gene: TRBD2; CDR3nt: TGTAGTGCTAGGGGTTTAGCGGGGCTACACCAAGAGACCCAGTTCTTC; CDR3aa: CSARGLAGLHQETQFF
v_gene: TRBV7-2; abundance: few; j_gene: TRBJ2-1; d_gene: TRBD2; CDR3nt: TGTGCCAGTAAGAGCGGGGCGCCCTACAATGAGCAGTTCTTC; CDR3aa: CASKSGAPYNEQFF
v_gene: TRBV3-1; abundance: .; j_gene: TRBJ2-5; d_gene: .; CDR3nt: TGTGCCAGCAGCGAGGGCAGGGAGATTTCAGAGACCCAGTACTTC; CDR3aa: CASSEGREISETQYF
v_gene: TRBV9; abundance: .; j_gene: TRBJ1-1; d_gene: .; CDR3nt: TGTACCAGCAGCGTAGGGGTGGGGGGTGAAGCTTTCTTT; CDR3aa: CTSSVGVGGEAFF
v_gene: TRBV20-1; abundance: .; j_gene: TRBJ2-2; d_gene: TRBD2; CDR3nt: TGCAGTGCTAGGATTCCCGGGACTAGCGGAAGCGGGGAGCTGTTTTTT; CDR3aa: CSARIPGTSGSGELFF
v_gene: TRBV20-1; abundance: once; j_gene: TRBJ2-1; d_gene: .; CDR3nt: TGCAGTGCTAGAGGGGAGGCGGAAAATGAGCAGTTCTTC; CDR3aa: CSARGEAENEQFF
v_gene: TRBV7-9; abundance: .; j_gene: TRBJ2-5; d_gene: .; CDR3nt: TGTGCCATCAGCTTCGGAGGGGGGGAGACCCAGTACTTC; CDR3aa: CAISFGGGETQYF
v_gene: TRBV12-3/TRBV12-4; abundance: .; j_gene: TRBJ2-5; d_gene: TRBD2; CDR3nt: TGTGCCAGCAGTATCCCGGGACTACAAGAGACCCAGTACTTC; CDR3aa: CASSIPGLQETQYF
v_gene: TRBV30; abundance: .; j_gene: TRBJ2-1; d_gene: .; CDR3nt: TGTGCCTGGAGTGTACTCAGGGACAATGAGCAGTTCTTC; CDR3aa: CAWSVLRDNEQFF
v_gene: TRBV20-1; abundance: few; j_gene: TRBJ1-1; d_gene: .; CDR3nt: TGCAGTGCTAGAGGGCAGGGCTCGATCCCTGAAGCTTTCTTT; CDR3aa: CSARGQGSIPEAFF
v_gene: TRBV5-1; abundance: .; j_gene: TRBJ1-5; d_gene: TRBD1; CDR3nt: TGCGCCAGCAGTTTGGGACAGGGTACTTCAAATCAGCCCCAGCATTTT; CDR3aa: CASSLGQGTSNQPQHF
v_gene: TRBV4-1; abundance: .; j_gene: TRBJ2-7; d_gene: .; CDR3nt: TGCGCCAGCAGCCCACAAGACTCTGGCTCCTACGAGCAGTACTTC; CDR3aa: CASSPQDSGSYEQYF
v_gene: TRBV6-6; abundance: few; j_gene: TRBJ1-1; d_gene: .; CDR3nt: TGTGCCAGCACCATAAGACGGGAAGCTTTCTTT; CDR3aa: CASTIRREAFF
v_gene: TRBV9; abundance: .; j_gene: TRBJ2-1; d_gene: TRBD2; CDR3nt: TGTGCCAGCAGCATCATAGCGGGGGGGCTAAATGAGCAGTTCTTC; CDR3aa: CASSIIAGGLNEQFF
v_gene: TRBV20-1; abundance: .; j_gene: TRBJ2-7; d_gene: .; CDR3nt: TGCAGTGTTTCTGGAAGGCTCTACGAGCAGTACTTC; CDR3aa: CSVSGRLYEQYF
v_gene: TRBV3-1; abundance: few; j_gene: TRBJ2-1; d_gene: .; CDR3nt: TGTGCCAGCAGCCGACTTGGGGGGGCAGACAATGAGCAGTTCTTC; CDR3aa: CASSRLGGADNEQFF
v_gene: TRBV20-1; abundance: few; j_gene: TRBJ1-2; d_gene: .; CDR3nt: TGCAGTGCCACGGACTCCATTGACAGAGCTTATGGCTACACCTTC; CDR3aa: CSATDSIDRAYGYTF
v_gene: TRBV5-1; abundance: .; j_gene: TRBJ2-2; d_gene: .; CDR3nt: TGCGCCAGCAGCCCCCGATTAGGAGCGGGCCAAAACACCGGGGAGCTGTTTTTT; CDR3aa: CASSPRLGAGQNTGELFF
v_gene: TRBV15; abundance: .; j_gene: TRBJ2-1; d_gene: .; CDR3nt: TGTGCCACCAGCAGAGAATCGGGCGGTAACTACAATGAGCAGTTCTTC; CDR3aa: CATSRESGGNYNEQFF
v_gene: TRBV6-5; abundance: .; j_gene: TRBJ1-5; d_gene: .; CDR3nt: TGTGCCAGCAGTCGGGGAGGAGTCCAGCCCCAGCATTTT; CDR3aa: CASSRGGVQPQHF
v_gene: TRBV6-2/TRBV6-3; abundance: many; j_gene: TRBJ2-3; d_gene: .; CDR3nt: TGTGCCAGCAGTACTGGGACTAGCACAGATACGCAGTATTTT; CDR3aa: CASSTGTSTDTQYF
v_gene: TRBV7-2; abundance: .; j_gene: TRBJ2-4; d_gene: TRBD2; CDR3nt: TGTGCCAGCAGCTTAGCGGCGGGGGGAAACATTCAGTACTTC; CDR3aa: CASSLAAGGNIQYF
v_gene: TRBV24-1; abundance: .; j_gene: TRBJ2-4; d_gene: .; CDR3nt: TGTGCCACCAGCTCCGGTGGGGGTGAGGTGGAGACCAAGTACTTC; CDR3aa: CATSSGGGEVETKYF
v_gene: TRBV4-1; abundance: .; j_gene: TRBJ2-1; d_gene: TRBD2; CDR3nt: TGCGCCAGCAGCCAAGACGGACTAGGGGCTAGCGGGACCAATGAGCAGTTCTTC; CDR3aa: CASSQDGLGASGTNEQFF
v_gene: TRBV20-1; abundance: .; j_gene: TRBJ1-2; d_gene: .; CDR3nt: TGCAGTGCTCGGTGGGGAAGGGGCTCGGGGAATGGCTACACCTTC; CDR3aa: CSARWGRGSGNGYTF
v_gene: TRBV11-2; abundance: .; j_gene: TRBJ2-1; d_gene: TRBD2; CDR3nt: TGTGCCAGCAGCGGCGGATCTAGCGGGAGCGGGGGATACAATGAGCAGTTCTTC; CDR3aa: CASSGGSSGSGGYNEQFF
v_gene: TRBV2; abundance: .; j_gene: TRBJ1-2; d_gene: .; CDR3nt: TGTGCCAGGAATACCGGGGCCTATGGCTACACCTTC; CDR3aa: CARNTGAYGYTF
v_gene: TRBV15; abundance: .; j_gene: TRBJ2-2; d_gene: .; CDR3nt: TGTGCCACCAGCAGACCTAAATCCGGGGAGCTGTTTTTT; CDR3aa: CATSRPKSGELFF
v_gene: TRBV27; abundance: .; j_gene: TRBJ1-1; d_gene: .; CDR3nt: TGTGCCAGCAGTTTAGGATTTCGCACTGAAGCTTTCTTT; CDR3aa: CASSLGFRTEAFF
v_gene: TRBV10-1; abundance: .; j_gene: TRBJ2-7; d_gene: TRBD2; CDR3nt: TGCGCCAGCAGTGAGGCCTCTAGCGGGAGAACCCACGAGCAGTACTTC; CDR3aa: CASSEASSGRTHEQYF
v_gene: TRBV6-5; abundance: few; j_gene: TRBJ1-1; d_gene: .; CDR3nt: TGTGCCAGCTGCTTGGGTCAAGGCGGTGAAGCTTTCTTT; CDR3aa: CASCLGQGGEAFF
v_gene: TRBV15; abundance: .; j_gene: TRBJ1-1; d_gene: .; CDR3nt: TGTGCCACCAGCAGAGTTCACCCGGGGTCTGAAGCTTTCTTT; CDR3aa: CATSRVHPGSEAFF
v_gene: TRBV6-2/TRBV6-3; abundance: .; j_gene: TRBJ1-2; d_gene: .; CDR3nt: TGTGCCAGCAGTGACATCAGGGGCTATGGCTACACCTTC; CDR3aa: CASSDIRGYGYTF
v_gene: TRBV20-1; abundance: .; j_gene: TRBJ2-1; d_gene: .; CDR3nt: TGCAGTGCTACAGGAAGGGGCCGCTCCTACAATGAGCAGTTCTTC; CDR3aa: CSATGRGRSYNEQFF
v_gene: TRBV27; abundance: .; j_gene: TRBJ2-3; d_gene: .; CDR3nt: TGTGCCAGCAGTACTACCCGGGGGGATACGCAGTATTTT; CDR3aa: CASSTTRGDTQYF
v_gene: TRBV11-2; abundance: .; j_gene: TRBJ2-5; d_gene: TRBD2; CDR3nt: TGTGCCAGCAGCTTAGATGTGAGGGGACTACTCAAAGAGACCCAGTACTTC; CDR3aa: CASSLDVRGLLKETQYF
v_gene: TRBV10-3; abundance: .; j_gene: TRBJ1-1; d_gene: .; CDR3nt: TGTGCCATCAGTGCTAATTCCGAGGGGACCACTGAAGCTTTCTTT; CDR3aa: CAISANSEGTTEAFF
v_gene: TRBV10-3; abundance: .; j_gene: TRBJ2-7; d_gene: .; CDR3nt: TGTGCCATCAGTTCCGGGACCGGGAGCCACGAGCAGTACTTC; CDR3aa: CAISSGTGSHEQYF
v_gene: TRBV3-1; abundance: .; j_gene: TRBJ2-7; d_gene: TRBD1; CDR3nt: TGTGCCGGCAGCCCGGATTCCGGGACAGGGGGACTTATGCAGTACTTC; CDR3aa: CAGSPDSGTGGLMQYF
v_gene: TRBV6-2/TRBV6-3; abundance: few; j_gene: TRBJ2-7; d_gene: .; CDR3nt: TGTGCCGCGGAGGCCGGGGGTTTCTACGAGCAGTACTTC; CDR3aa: CAAEAGGFYEQYF
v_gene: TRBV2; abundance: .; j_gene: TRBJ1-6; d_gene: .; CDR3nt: TGTGCCAGCTTCCCGACCTCAAATTCACCCCTCCACTTT; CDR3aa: CASFPTSNSPLHF